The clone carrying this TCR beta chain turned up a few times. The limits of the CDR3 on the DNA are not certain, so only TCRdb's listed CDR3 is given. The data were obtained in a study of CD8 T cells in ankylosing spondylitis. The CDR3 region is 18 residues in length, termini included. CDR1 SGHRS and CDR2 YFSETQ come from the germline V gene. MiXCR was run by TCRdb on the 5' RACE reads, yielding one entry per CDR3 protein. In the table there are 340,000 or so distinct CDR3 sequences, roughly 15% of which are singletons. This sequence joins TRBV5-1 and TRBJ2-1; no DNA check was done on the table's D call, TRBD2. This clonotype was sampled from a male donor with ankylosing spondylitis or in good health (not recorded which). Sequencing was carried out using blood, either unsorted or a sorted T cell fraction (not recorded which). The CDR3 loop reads CASSSLTSGGHFGNEQFF.